A single TCR beta chain is shown here with its context. Within 2 weeks before study entry, exposed participants met a COVID-19 case. Germline V gene lookup returns CDR1 MNHEY and CDR2 SMNVEV (reference sequence). V gave up 0 bases and J gave up 3 bases, with 9 bases separating them. There are 14 residues in the CDR3. This record belongs to a study of blood T cell repertoires in COVID-19. Study details: PBMCs, B-cell-depleted T cells, or T cells were the source of the cDNA or gDNA that made up the material.

Libraries were prepared by immunoSEQ multiplex PCR; TCRdb keeps only in-frame clonotypes and omits some of them. The data contain 200,000 to 250,000 clones, over 80% of them singletons. The clonotype comes from a woman younger than 45 who had been exposed to COVID-19. Sequencing used PBMCs or T cells enriched from blood (not recorded which). The genes are TRBV27 and TRBJ2-7; D unresolved. The CDR3 protein is CASSLSEFFYEQYF. In DNA, the CDR3 is TGTGCCAGCAGTTTATCGGAGTTTTTCTACGAGCAGTACTTC.